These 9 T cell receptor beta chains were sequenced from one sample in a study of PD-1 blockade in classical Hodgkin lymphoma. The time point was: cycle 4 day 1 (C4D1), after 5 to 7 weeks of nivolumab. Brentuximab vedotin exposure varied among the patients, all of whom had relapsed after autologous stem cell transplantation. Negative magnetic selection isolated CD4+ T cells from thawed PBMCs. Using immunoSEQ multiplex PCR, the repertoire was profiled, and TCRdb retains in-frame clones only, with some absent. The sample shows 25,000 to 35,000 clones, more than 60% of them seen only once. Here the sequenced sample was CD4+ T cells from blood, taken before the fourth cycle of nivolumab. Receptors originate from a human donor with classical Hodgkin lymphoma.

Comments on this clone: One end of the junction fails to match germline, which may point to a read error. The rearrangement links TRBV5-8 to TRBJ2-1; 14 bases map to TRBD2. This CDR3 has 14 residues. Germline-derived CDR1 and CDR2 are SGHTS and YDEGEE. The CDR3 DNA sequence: TGTGCCAGCAGCTTAAGCCCGACTAGCGGGGGGGGTGTCTTC. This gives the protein CASSLSPTSGGGVF.

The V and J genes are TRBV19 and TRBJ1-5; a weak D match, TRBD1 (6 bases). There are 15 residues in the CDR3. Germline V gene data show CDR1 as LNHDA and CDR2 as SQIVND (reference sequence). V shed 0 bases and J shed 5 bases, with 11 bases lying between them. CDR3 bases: TGTGCCAGTAGTATAGATCTGGGGGGCGATCAGCCCCAGCATTTT. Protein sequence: CASSIDLGGDQPQHF.

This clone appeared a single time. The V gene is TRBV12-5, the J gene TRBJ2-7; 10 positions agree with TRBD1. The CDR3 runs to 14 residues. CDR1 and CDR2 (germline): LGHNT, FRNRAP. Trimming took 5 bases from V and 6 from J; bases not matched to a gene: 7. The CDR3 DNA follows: TGTGCTAGTGGTCCGGGACAGGGGAGGTCCGAGCAGTACTTC. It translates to CASGPGQGRSEQYF.

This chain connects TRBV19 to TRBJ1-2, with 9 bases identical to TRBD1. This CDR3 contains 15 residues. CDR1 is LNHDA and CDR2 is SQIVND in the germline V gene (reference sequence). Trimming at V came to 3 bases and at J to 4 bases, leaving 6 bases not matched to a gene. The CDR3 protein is CASSIGTGMGYGYTF. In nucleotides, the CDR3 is TGTGCCAGTAGTATCGGGACAGGGATGGGCTATGGCTACACCTTC. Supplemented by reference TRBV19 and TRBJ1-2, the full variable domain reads DGGITQSPKYLFRKEGQNVTLSCEQNLNHDAMYWYRQDPGQGLRLIYYSQIVNDFQKGDIAEGYSVSREKKESFPLTVTSAQKNPTAFYLCASSIGTGMGYGYTFGSGTRLTVV.

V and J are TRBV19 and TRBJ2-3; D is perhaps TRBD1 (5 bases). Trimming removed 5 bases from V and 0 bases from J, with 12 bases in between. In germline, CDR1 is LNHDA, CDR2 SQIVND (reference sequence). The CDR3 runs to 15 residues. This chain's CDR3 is CASSPTGVSTDTQYF. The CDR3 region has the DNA TGTGCCAGTAGTCCCACAGGAGTCAGCACAGATACGCAGTATTTT.

In DNA form, the CDR3 reads TGTGCCAGCACCGCAGGGGTAGCGCAGCCCCAGCATTTT. It codes for CASTAGVAQPQHF. V usage is TRBV6-1 and J usage is TRBJ1-5; tentatively, D is TRBD1 (6 bases). The CDR3 is 13 residues long. V gave up 7 bases and J gave up 7 bases, with 14 bases separating them. Looked up from germline, CDR1 is MNHNS and CDR2 is SASEGT.

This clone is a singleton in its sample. For the CDR3, the DNA is TGTGCCAGCAGTTACCCCGGGACAGGCCCCTATGGCTACACCTTC. Its translation: CASSYPGTGPYGYTF. The J gene is TRBJ1-2, the V gene TRBV6-5; 8 nucleotides align to TRBD1. After removal of 2 bases from V and 4 bases from J, the junction contained 6 bases not matched to a gene. The germline CDR1 and CDR2 sequences are MNHEY and SVGAGI. CDR3 length: 15 amino acids.

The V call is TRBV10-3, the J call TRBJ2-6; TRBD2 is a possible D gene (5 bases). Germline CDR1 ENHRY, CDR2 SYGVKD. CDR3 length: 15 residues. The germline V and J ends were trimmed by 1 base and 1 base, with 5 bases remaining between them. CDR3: CAISEWESGANVLTF. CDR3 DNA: TGTGCCATCAGTGAGTGGGAGTCTGGGGCCAACGTCCTGACTTTC.

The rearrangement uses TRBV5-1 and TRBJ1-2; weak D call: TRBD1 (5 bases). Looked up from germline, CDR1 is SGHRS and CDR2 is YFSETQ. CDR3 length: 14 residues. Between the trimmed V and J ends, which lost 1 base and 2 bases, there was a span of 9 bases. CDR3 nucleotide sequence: TGCGCCAGCAGCTTGATGACAGCCAACTATGGCTACACCTTC. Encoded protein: CASSLMTANYGYTF. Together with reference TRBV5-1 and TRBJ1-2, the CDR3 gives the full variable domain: KAGVTQTPRYLIKTRGQQVTLSCSPISGHRSVSWYQQTPGQGLQFLFEYFSETQRNKGNFPGRFSGRQFSNSRSEMNVSTLELGDSALYLCASSLMTANYGYTFGSGTRLTVV.